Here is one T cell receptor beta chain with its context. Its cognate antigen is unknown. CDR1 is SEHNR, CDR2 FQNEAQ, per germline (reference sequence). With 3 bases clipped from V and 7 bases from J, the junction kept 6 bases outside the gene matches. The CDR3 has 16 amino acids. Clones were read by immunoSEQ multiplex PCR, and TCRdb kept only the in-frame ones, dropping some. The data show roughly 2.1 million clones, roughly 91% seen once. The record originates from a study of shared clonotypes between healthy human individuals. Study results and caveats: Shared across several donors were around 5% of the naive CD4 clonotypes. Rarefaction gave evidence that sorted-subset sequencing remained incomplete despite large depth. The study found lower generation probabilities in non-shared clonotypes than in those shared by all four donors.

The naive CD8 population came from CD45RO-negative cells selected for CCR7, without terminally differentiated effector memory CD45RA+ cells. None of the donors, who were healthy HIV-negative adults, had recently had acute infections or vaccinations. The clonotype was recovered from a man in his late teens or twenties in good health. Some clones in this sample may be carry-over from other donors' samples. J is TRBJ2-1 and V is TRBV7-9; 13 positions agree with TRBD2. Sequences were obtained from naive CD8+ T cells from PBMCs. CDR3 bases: TGTGCCAGCAGCTTCGGGGGACTAGCGGGACATAATGAGCAGTTCTTC. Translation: CASSFGGLAGHNEQFF.